Given below is one TCR beta chain in context. From germline, CDR1 is SGHTA and CDR2 FQGNSA. The V end lost 10 bases, the J end lost 0 bases, and 13 bases lay between the germline ends. The CDR3 sequence is 15 residues long. The sample belongs to a study of blood T cell repertoires in COVID-19. The wider study: Material from acute and convalescent COVID-19 was sourced from the United States, Italy and Spain. Nucleic acid was either cDNA or gDNA, and it came from T cells, B-cell-depleted T cells, or PBMCs.

As processed by the authors: Using reference gene primer amplification, nucleated cell counts were estimated. Clones were sequenced by immunoSEQ multiplex PCR, and TCRdb holds only the in-frame ones, with some missing. V and J calls and clone size are given by that table; D and trimming were obtained from the DNA. Of more than 90,000 clones in the sample, around 87% were seen once. The sample comprised peripheral blood. The J gene is TRBJ1-6, the V gene TRBV7-2; no clear D gene. This receptor was taken from a woman aged 25 to 39 with acute or convalescent COVID-19. CDR3 residues: CAIPPMSSYNSPLHF. The CDR3 DNA reads as TGTGCCATCCCCCCCATGAGCTCCTATAATTCACCCCTCCACTTT.